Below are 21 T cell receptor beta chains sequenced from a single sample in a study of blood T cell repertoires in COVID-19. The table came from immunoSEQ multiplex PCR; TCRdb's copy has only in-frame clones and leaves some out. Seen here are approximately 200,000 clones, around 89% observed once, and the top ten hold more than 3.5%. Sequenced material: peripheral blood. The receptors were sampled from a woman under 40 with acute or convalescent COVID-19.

The CDR3 reads CASSLGGFGTEAFF. The CDR3 region has the DNA TGTGCCAGCAGCTTGGGAGGGTTTGGCACTGAAGCTTTCTTT. This chain links TRBV5-4 with TRBJ1-1, with D unclear. The length of the CDR3 is 14 residues. Trimming removed 0 bases from V and 4 bases from J, with 10 bases in between. Germline V gene data show CDR1 as SGHNT and CDR2 as YYREEE (reference sequence).

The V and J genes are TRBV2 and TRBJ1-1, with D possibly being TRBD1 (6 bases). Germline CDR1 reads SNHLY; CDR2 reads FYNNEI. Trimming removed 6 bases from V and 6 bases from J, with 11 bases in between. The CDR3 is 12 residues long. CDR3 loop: CASRLGAAEAFF. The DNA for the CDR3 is TGTGCCAGCAGGTTGGGGGCTGCTGAAGCTTTCTTT.

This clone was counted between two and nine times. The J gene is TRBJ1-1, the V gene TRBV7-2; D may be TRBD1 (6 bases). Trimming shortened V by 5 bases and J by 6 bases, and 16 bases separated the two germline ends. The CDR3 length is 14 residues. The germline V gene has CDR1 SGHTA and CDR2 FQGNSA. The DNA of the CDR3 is TGTGCCAGCAGCCAAGGACAGTCCCCCTCTGAAGCTTTCTTT. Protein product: CASSQGQSPSEAFF. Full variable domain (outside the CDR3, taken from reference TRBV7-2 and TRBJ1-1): GAGVSQSPSNKVTEKGKDVELRCDPISGHTALYWYRQSLGQGLEFLIYFQGNSAPDKSGLPSDRFSAERTGGSVSTLTIQRTQQEDSAVYLCASSQGQSPSEAFFGQGTRLTVV.

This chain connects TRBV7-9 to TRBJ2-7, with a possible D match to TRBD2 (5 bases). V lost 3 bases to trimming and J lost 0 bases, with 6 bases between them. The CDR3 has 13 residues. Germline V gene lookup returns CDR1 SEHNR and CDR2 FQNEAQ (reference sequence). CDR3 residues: CASSFRDSYEQYF. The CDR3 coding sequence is TGTGCCAGCAGCTTTCGGGACTCCTACGAGCAGTACTTC. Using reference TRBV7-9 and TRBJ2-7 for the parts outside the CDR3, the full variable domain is DTGVSQNPRHKITKRGQNVTFRCDPISEHNRLYWYRQTLGQGPEFLTYFQNEAQLEKSRLLSDRFSAERPKGSFSTLEIQRTEQGDSAMYLCASSFRDSYEQYFGPGTRLTVT.

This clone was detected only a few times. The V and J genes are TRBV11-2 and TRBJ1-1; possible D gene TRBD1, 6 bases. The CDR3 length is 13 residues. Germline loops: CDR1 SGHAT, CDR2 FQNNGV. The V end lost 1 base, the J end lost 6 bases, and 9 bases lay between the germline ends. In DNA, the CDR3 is TGTGCCAGCAGCTTAGGGGGGCGCGCTGAAGCTTTCTTT. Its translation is CASSLGGRAEAFF.

CDR3: CASSPLGQGVGLAFF. The CDR3 DNA reads as TGTGCCAGCAGTCCCCTGGGGCAGGGGGTAGGTTTGGCTTTCTTT. The chain recombines TRBV6-6 with TRBJ1-1; 7 bases are a match to TRBD1. In germline, CDR1 is MNHNY, CDR2 SVGAGI (reference sequence). The V gene end was trimmed by 5 bases and the J gene end by 11 bases; junction bases not matched to a gene: 17. CDR3 length equals 15 residues.

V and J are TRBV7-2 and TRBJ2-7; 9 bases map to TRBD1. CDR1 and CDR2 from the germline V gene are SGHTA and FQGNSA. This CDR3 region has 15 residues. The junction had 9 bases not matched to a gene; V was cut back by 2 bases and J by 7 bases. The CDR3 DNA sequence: TGTGCCAGCAGCTTACGACAGGGGGGGCAGCTGGAGCAGTACTTC. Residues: CASSLRQGGQLEQYF.

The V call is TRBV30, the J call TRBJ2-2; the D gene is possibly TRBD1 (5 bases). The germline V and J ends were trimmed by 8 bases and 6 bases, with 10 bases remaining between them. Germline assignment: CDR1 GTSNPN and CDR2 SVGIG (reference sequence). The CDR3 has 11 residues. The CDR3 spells CAAKTAGELFF. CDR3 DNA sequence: TGTGCCGCGAAGACAGCCGGGGAGCTGTTTTTT.

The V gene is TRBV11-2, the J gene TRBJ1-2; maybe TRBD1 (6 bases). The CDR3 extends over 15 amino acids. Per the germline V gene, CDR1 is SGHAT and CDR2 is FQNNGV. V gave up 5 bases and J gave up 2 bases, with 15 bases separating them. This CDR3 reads CASSHVTGSNYGYTF. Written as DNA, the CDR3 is TGTGCCAGCAGCCACGTGACAGGTTCCAACTATGGCTACACCTTC.

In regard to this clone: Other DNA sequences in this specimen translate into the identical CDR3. CDR3 DNA sequence: TGTGCCAGCAGCCTTGGGCTACAAGAGACCCAGTACTTC. It codes for CASSLGLQETQYF. This sequence joins TRBV7-9 and TRBJ2-5, with D uncertain. Trimming took 5 bases from V and 2 from J, leaving 9 bases between them. The germline gives CDR1 SEHNR, CDR2 FQNEAQ (reference sequence). This CDR3 spans 13 amino acids.

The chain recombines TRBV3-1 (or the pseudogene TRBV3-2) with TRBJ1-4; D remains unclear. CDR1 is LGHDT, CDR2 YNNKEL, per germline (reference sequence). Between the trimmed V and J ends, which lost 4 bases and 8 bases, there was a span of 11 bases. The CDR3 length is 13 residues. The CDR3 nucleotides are TGTGCCAGCAGCCCCTCAAGAGGAGAAAAACTGTTTTTT. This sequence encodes CASSPSRGEKLFF.

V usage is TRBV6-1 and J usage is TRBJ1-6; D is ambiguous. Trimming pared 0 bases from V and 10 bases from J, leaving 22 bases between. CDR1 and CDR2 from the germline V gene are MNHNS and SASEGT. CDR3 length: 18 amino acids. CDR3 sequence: CASSEAHSPELLRSPLHF. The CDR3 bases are TGTGCCAGCAGTGAAGCGCACTCACCTGAGCTGCTCAGGTCACCCCTCCACTTT.

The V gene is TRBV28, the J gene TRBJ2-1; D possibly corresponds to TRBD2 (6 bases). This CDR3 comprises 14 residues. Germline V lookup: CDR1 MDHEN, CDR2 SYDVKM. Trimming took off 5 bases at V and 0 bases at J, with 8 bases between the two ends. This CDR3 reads CASSLAFSYNEQFF. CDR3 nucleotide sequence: TGTGCCAGCAGTCTAGCGTTCTCCTACAATGAGCAGTTCTTC.

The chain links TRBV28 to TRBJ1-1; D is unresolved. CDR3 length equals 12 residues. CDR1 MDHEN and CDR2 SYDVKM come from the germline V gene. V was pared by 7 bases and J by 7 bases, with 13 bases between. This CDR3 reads CASIPRFGEAFF. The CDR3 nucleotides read TGTGCCAGCATCCCTAGATTCGGTGAAGCTTTCTTT.

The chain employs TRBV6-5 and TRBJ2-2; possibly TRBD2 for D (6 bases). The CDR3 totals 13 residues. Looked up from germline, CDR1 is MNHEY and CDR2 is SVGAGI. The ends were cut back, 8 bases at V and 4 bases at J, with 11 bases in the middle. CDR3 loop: CASARDGTGELFF. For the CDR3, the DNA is TGTGCCAGCGCGCGGGACGGCACCGGGGAGCTGTTTTTT.

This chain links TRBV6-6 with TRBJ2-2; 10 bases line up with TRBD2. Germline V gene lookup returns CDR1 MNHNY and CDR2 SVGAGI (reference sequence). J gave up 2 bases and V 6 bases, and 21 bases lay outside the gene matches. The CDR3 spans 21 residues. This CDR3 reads CASSGQKNSGRYPPNTGELFF. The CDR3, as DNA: TGTGCCAGCAGCGGACAGAAAAATAGCGGGAGGTACCCCCCCAACACCGGGGAGCTGTTTTTT.

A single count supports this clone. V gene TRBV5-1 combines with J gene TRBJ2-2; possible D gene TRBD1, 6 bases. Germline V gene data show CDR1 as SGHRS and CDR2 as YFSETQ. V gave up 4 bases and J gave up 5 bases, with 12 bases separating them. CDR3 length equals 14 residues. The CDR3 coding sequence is TGCGCCAGCAGCCGTGCAGGGGAAACCGGGGAGCTGTTTTTT. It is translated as CASSRAGETGELFF.

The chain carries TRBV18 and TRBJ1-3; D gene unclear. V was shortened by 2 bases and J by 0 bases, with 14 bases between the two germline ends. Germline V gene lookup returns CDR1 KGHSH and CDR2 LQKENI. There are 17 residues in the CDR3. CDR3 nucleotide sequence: TGTGCCAGCTCACCAGGGCTGGTAAGCAACTCTGGAAACACCATATATTTT. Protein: CASSPGLVSNSGNTIYF.

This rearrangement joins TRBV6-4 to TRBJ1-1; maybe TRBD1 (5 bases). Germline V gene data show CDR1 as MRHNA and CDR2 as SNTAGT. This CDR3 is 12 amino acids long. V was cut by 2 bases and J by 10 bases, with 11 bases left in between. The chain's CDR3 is CASSDGAVLAFF. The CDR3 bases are TGTGCCAGCAGTGACGGGGCGGTATTAGCTTTCTTT.

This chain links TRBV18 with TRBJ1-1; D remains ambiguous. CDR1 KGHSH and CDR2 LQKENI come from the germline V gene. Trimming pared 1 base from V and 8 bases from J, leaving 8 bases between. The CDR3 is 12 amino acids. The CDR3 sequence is CASSPRTDEAFF. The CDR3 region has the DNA TGTGCCAGCTCACCACGTACAGACGAAGCTTTCTTT.

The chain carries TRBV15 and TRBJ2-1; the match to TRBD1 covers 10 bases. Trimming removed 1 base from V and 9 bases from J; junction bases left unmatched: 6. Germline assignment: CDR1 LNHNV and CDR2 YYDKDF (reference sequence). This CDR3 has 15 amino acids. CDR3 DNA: TGTGCCACCAGCAGAGCCGGGACAGGGGTTCGTGAGCAGTTCTTC. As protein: CATSRAGTGVREQFF.